This record covers a single T cell receptor beta chain. V shed 1 base and J 4 bases; nucleotides not matched to a gene: 2. The germline V gene has CDR1 MNHNS and CDR2 SASEGT. The CDR3 contains 14 residues. In building TCR beta libraries, iRepertoire HTBI primers were used together with Arm-PCR of CDR3 regions. Original handling: Among the samples, 60 to 75 TRBV and some 15 TRBJ segments were identified. TCRdb reprocessed the multiplex PCR reads via MiXCR and lists one record per CDR3 protein. TCRdb, not the original authors, processed these V and J calls. The table shows roughly 470,000 distinct CDR3 sequences, with about 20% occurring only once. These data are taken from a study of regulatory T cells in long-lasting Graves disease. Noted time point: persistent/refractory GD, antithyroid drugs over 5 years with positive TRAb. PBMCs provided the RNA from which the TCR library was made.

This rearrangement joins TRBV6-1 to TRBJ2-7, with 9 bases lining up with TRBD2. The specimen comprised peripheral blood mononuclear cells (PBMCs), sampled when the disease was refractory, from a patient treated with antithyroid drugs. The clonotype comes from a female donor with Graves disease. The chain's CDR3 is CASSEDLAGYEQYF. The CDR3 nucleotides are TGTGCCAGCAGTGAAGATCTAGCGGGATACGAGCAGTACTTC.